These T cell receptor beta chains were read from a single sample in a study of T cells in localized non-small cell lung cancer. Sequencing was performed with immunoSEQ multiplex PCR; in TCRdb, only in-frame clones are kept and a portion is missing. The sample lists 15,000 to 25,000 clones; about nine tenths were seen once. Sequencing used peripheral blood, obtained before any cancer treatment. Every receptor here comes from a male donor at least 60 years old with stage I squamous cell lung carcinoma. CDR3s include the opening cysteine and the closing phenylalanine or tryptophan. Clone sizes are given selectively: once, few, many, or a class where the clone is expanded.

clone_size: once
v_call: TRBV4-3
j_call: TRBJ2-2
cdr3_length: 18
cdr3_aa: CASSQDRGLAVNTGELFF

clone_size: .
v_call: TRBV5-4
j_call: TRBJ2-3
cdr3_length: 17
cdr3_aa: CASSLAPTGTSTDTQYF

clone_size: .
v_call: TRBV27
j_call: TRBJ2-7
cdr3_length: 10
cdr3_aa: CASGTYEQYF

clone_size: .
v_call: TRBV29-1
j_call: TRBJ2-5
cdr3_length: 19
cdr3_aa: CSVDRANPGRGGGGETQYF

clone_size: .
v_call: TRBV18
j_call: TRBJ2-3
cdr3_length: 16
cdr3_aa: CASSSTSGSGTDTQYF

clone_size: .
v_call: TRBV7-2
j_call: TRBJ2-5
cdr3_length: 19
cdr3_aa: CASSLGGGQVDQGVETQYF

clone_size: .
v_call: TRBV29-1
j_call: TRBJ2-2
cdr3_length: 17
cdr3_aa: CSVDEASGRGGTGELFF

clone_size: .
v_call: TRBV11-2
j_call: TRBJ2-7
cdr3_length: 17
cdr3_aa: CASSLGTRTPHSYEQYF

clone_size: .
v_call: TRBV4-3
j_call: TRBJ2-3
cdr3_length: 16
cdr3_aa: CASSSRAAGDRDTQYF

clone_size: few
v_call: TRBV6-5
j_call: TRBJ2-3
cdr3_length: 14
cdr3_aa: CASSYRGDTDTQYF

clone_size: few
v_call: TRBV11-3
j_call: TRBJ2-5
cdr3_length: 16
cdr3_aa: CASSRPTGTGQETQYF

clone_size: .
v_call: TRBV4-3
j_call: TRBJ2-3
cdr3_length: 15
cdr3_aa: CASSLRTGVADTQYF

clone_size: .
v_call: TRBV21-1
j_call: TRBJ1-5
cdr3_length: 11
cdr3_aa: CAGPGDQPQHF

clone_size: .
v_call: TRBV7-6
j_call: TRBJ2-2
cdr3_length: 14
cdr3_aa: CASVGGGYPGELFF

clone_size: .
v_call: TRBV19
j_call: TRBJ2-1
cdr3_length: 16
cdr3_aa: CASSIFVGGPGDEQFF

clone_size: once
v_call: TRBV9
j_call: TRBJ1-1
cdr3_length: 15
cdr3_aa: CASSEESGLNTEAFF

clone_size: .
v_call: TRBV9
j_call: TRBJ2-1
cdr3_length: 14
cdr3_aa: CASSPTPAYNEQFF

clone_size: .
v_call: TRBV4-3
j_call: TRBJ2-6
cdr3_length: 18
cdr3_aa: CASSQDPEDHSGANVLTF

clone_size: .
v_call: TRBV10-3
j_call: TRBJ2-2
cdr3_length: 11
cdr3_aa: CAISEVGELFF

clone_size: .
v_call: TRBV27
j_call: TRBJ2-7
cdr3_length: 16
cdr3_aa: CASSILSQGPQFGQYF

clone_size: .
v_call: TRBV6-1
j_call: TRBJ1-1
cdr3_length: 15
cdr3_aa: CASSEYGGSVTEAFF

clone_size: .
v_call: TRBV7-6
j_call: TRBJ2-7
cdr3_length: 13
cdr3_aa: CASSLGPNYEQYF

clone_size: .
v_call: TRBV7-9
j_call: TRBJ2-1
cdr3_length: 19
cdr3_aa: CASSSTPGLATSSYNEQFF